The table lists the clone carrying this T cell receptor (beta chain) with many counts. Its antigen is currently unknown. Germline CDR1 is SGHTA and CDR2 is FQGNSA. The CDR3 has 18 residues. With V trimmed by 2 bases and J by 7 bases, 11 bases remained unmatched. TCRdb re-analysed the reads in MiXCR, keeping a single row per CDR3 protein. The table shows some 350,000 distinct CDR3 sequences, with almost 30% occurring only once. The data derive from a study of T cell repertoires in cytomegalovirus infection. The wider study: The study used recently identified HLA-C-restricted and well-studied HLA-B-restricted CMV epitopes. Overall study results and limits: HLA-C-restricted, CMV-specific TCR beta clonotypes were dominant ex vivo. Accumulated public TCR beta family frequency recognized individuals carrying CMV together with the relevant HLA.

This chain connects TRBV7-2 to TRBJ1-4; 12 nucleotides match TRBD1. The specimen comprised cultured PBMCs, sampled from culture after CMV antigen stimulation. The sequence was collected from a human donor in good health (CMV status not recorded). Some clones in this sample may be carry-over from other donors' samples. CDR3: CASSLSPGQGAGGEKLFF. The CDR3 nucleotides read TGTGCCAGCAGCTTATCTCCGGGACAGGGGGCGGGTGGTGAAAAACTGTTTTTT.